The 10 T cell receptor beta chains below come from one sample, sequenced in a study of blood T cell repertoires in COVID-19. Libraries were prepared by immunoSEQ multiplex PCR; TCRdb keeps only in-frame clonotypes and omits some of them. The sample has fewer than 650,000 clones; around nine tenths are singletons. Sequenced input: peripheral blood. The receptors were gathered from a woman between 50 and 59 years old with COVID-19, enrolled during active disease.

The genes are TRBV10-2 and TRBJ2-3; D not resolved. CDR1 WSHSY and CDR2 SAAADI come from the germline V gene. V gave up 10 bases and J gave up 4 bases, with 18 bases separating them. This CDR3 has 14 amino acids. The CDR3 region has the DNA TGCGCCACTCGACTGGTCCCAGAGGCAGATACGCAGTATTTT. Translating it yields CATRLVPEADTQYF.

This clone came up once. The V gene is TRBV15, the J gene TRBJ1-5; D is perhaps TRBD1 (6 bases). CDR3 length: 15 residues. Trimming cost V 0 bases and J 3 bases, with 9 bases left between them. Germline CDR1 is LNHNV and CDR2 is YYDKDF (reference sequence). The CDR3 region has the DNA TGTGCCACCAGCAGAGACAGGGGAAACAATCAGCCCCAGCATTTT. Protein product: CATSRDRGNNQPQHF.

The chain is built from TRBV5-1 and TRBJ1-1; perhaps TRBD1 as D (5 bases). This CDR3 has 15 amino acids. Trimming stripped 0 bases from V and 5 bases from J, with 14 bases between. Germline V lookup: CDR1 SGHRS, CDR2 YFSETQ. The CDR3 here is CASSLVLWGGTEAFF. CDR3 in DNA: TGCGCCAGCAGCTTGGTTCTATGGGGCGGAACTGAAGCTTTCTTT.

The chain is built from TRBV6-5 and TRBJ1-2, with D perhaps matching TRBD1 (6 bases). This CDR3 is built from 15 residues. Germline V CDR1 and CDR2: MNHEY, SVGAGI. Trimming left V 7 bases short and J 5 bases short, with 20 bases between. The CDR3 spells CASTQDSGVGYGYTF. The CDR3 DNA reads TGTGCCAGCACCCAAGACTCAGGGGTGGGGTATGGCTACACCTTC.

The rearrangement links TRBV7-2 to TRBJ2-2; D not certain. The V gene's germline CDR1 is SGHTA and CDR2 FQGNSA. This CDR3 has 16 residues. The V and J ends lost 5 bases and 6 bases respectively, with 19 bases between them. As DNA, the CDR3 is TGTGCCAGCAGCCAAAGAGGCCCCTCGGCCTCCGGGGAGCTGTTTTTT. Its protein product is CASSQRGPSASGELFF.

Here the CDR3 reads CASSLDEGVGPSYGYTF. CDR3 nucleotide sequence: TGTGCCAGCAGCTTAGATGAGGGGGTTGGGCCCTCCTATGGCTACACCTTC. The chain joins TRBV11-2 to TRBJ1-2, with a possible D match to TRBD1 (6 bases). Trimming stripped 0 bases from V and 4 bases from J, with 18 bases between. CDR3 length: 17 residues. CDR1 is SGHAT and CDR2 is FQNNGV in the germline V gene. Filled out from reference TRBV11-2 and TRBJ1-2, the complete variable domain reads EAGVAQSPRYKIIEKRQSVAFWCNPISGHATLYWYQQILGQGPKLLIQFQNNGVVDDSQLPKDRFSAERLKGVDSTLKIQPAKLEDSAVYLCASSLDEGVGPSYGYTFGSGTRLTVV.

The count of this clone is one. V gene TRBV9 combines with J gene TRBJ1-1; D gene ambiguous. The germline V gene has CDR1 SGDLS and CDR2 YYNGEE. The CDR3 is made up of 14 amino acids. Trimming pared 1 base from V and 4 bases from J, leaving 11 bases between. The CDR3 nucleotides read TGTGCCAGCAGCGTATTAAGTGAGGTCACTGAAGCTTTCTTT. Its translation is CASSVLSEVTEAFF.

The rearrangement links TRBV6-4 to TRBJ2-1; maybe TRBD2 (5 bases). The ends were cut back, 7 bases at V and 0 bases at J, with 16 bases in the middle. The germline V gene has CDR1 MRHNA and CDR2 SNTAGT. CDR3 length: 16 residues. This CDR3 reads CASIGGEGSSYNEQFF. In DNA form, the CDR3 reads TGTGCCAGCATTGGTGGAGAGGGTAGCTCCTACAATGAGCAGTTCTTC.

The V and J genes are TRBV15 and TRBJ1-5; no firm D call. The CDR3 is 13 amino acids. In germline, CDR1 is LNHNV, CDR2 YYDKDF (reference sequence). Trimming removed 8 bases from V and 0 bases from J, with 8 bases in between. CDR3 in amino acids: CATAEYSNQPQHF. DNA for the CDR3: TGTGCCACCGCGGAGTATAGCAATCAGCCCCAGCATTTT.

Turning to this clone: Other DNA sequences in the same sample also yield this CDR3. V usage is TRBV30 and J usage is TRBJ1-3, with D perhaps TRBD1 (5 bases). The V and J ends lost 0 bases and 4 bases respectively, with 7 bases between them. CDR3 length: 13 amino acids. Germline loops: CDR1 GTSNPN, CDR2 SVGIG (reference sequence). CDR3 loop: CAWSVGQGNTIYF. The CDR3 DNA sequence: TGTGCCTGGAGTGTGGGGCAGGGAAACACCATATATTTT.